A single sample is the source of the 18 T cell receptor beta chains below, sequenced in a study of control samples from healthy donors and cancer patients. Only in-frame clones appear in the TCRdb table, and some are missing; sequencing was by immunoSEQ multiplex PCR. Found here are 60,000 to 70,000 clones, 84% of them singletons; the top ten hold roughly 3.1%. Sequenced: PBMCs. Receptors were obtained from a woman aged 50 to 65 with lung cancer.

DNA for the CDR3: TGTGCCAGCAGTCCAAGAGGGGGGCGCGGCACAGATACGCAGTATTTT. It is translated as CASSPRGGRGTDTQYF. The rearrangement links TRBV28 to TRBJ2-3, with D perhaps being TRBD1 or TRBD2 (6 bases each). The CDR3 runs 16 residues. Germline assignment: CDR1 MDHEN and CDR2 SYDVKM. Trimming removed 5 bases at V and 1 base at J, with 16 bases between. Full variable domain (remainder filled in from reference TRBV28 and TRBJ2-3): DVKVTQSSRYLVKRTGEKVFLECVQDMDHENMFWYRQDPGLGLRLIYFSYDVKMKEKGDIPEGYSVSREKKERFSLILESASTNQTSMYLCASSPRGGRGTDTQYFGPGTRLTVL.

The rearrangement joins TRBV30 to TRBJ1-3; TRBD1 is a possible D gene (5 bases). Deletions cut 3 bases from V and 0 bases from J, with 12 bases between. This CDR3 is built from 15 residues. CDR1 and CDR2 from the germline V gene are GTSNPN and SVGIG (reference sequence). CDR3 sequence reads: CAWSGGVLSGNTIYF. The CDR3 coding sequence is TGTGCCTGGAGCGGAGGGGTACTCTCTGGAAACACCATATATTTT.

Details on this clone: This same CDR3 is encoded by further DNA sequences in the sample. The chain has TRBV7-2 and TRBJ1-5; TRBD1 is a possible D gene (5 bases). Germline assignment: CDR1 SGHTA and CDR2 FQGNSA. V shed 2 bases and J shed 0 bases, with 8 bases lying between them. This CDR3 is 15 amino acids long. CDR3 residues: CASSLSGLSNQPQHF. DNA of the CDR3: TGTGCCAGCAGCTTATCAGGGCTTAGCAATCAGCCCCAGCATTTT.

The V gene is TRBV27, the J gene TRBJ1-5; TRBD1 agrees at 7 bases. V trimming: 1 base; J trimming: 5 bases; junction bases outside the gene matches: 8. The length of the CDR3 is 16 residues. Germline V gene data show CDR1 as MNHEY and CDR2 as SMNVEV (reference sequence). The CDR3 sequence is CASSLYSGQRHQPQHF. DNA of the CDR3: TGTGCCAGCAGTTTATACTCGGGACAGCGACATCAGCCCCAGCATTTT.

The chain uses TRBV7-2 and TRBJ1-5, with a weak D call TRBD1 (5 bases). The CDR3 extends over 13 amino acids. V gave up 5 bases and J gave up 7 bases, with 12 bases separating them. The germline V gene has CDR1 SGHTA and CDR2 FQGNSA. In DNA form, the CDR3 reads TGTGCCAGCAGCACCGACAGAAGACAGCCCCAGCATTTT. Its protein product is CASSTDRRQPQHF.

The chain joins TRBV2 to TRBJ2-7, with D possibly matching TRBD1 (5 bases). Trimming shortened V by 5 bases and J by 0 bases, and 11 bases separated the two germline ends. Germline-derived CDR1 and CDR2 are SNHLY and FYNNEI. The CDR3 totals 14 residues. The CDR3 coding sequence is TGTGCCAGCAGTCCGACAGTAAACTCCTACGAGCAGTACTTC. Translation: CASSPTVNSYEQYF.

This clone was observed a few times. The gene calls are TRBV12-3 or TRBV12-4 and TRBJ2-2; no clear D gene. The CDR3 consists of 13 residues. V was trimmed by 5 bases and J by 2 bases, leaving 6 bases between them. CDR3 amino acids: CASSADNTGELFF. CDR3 nucleotides: TGTGCCAGCAGTGCAGATAACACCGGGGAGCTGTTTTTT.

The V call is TRBV7-8, the J call TRBJ1-1; D ambiguous. V lost 0 bases to trimming and J lost 2 bases, with 7 bases between them. The CDR3 consists of 14 residues. Germline V gene data show CDR1 as SGHVS and CDR2 as FQNEAQ. CDR3 loop: CASSLAAGNTEAFF. In DNA, the CDR3 is TGTGCCAGCAGCTTAGCGGCAGGAAACACTGAAGCTTTCTTT.

The J gene is TRBJ1-6, the V gene TRBV7-9; 8 bases line up with TRBD1. The CDR3 is made up of 15 amino acids. J was trimmed by 10 bases and V by 4 bases; bases with no gene match: 9. Per germline, CDR1 SEHNR and CDR2 FQNEAQ (reference sequence). The CDR3 sequence is CASSSAGGVNSPLHF. As DNA, the CDR3 is TGTGCCAGCAGCTCGGCAGGGGGCGTCAACTCACCCCTCCACTTT. Looking up the rest from reference TRBV7-9 and TRBJ1-6 gives the full variable domain: DTGVSQNPRHKITKRGQNVTFRCDPISEHNRLYWYRQTLGQGPEFLTYFQNEAQLEKSRLLSDRFSAERPKGSFSTLEIQRTEQGDSAMYLCASSSAGGVNSPLHFGNGTRLTVT.

In DNA, the CDR3 is TGTGCCAGCAGCTTAGCCCCAGGGGGCTCCTACGAGCAGTACTTC. This encodes CASSLAPGGSYEQYF. The rearrangement joins TRBV7-8 to TRBJ2-7; 7 nucleotides match TRBD1. The CDR3 runs 15 residues. Germline CDR1 reads SGHVS; CDR2 reads FQNEAQ. V shed 0 bases, J shed 0 bases, and the junction held 2 bases outside the gene matches.

This clone has just one count. The rearrangement joins TRBV27 to TRBJ2-1; 7 nucleotides align to TRBD2. V trimming: 0 bases; J trimming: 3 bases; junction bases outside the gene matches: 2. Per the germline V gene, CDR1 is MNHEY and CDR2 is SMNVEV (reference sequence). The CDR3 covers 15 residues. The CDR3 DNA reads TGTGCCAGCAGTTTATCAGGGGACTACTACAATGAGCAGTTCTTC. Protein: CASSLSGDYYNEQFF.

This chain joins TRBV12-5 and TRBJ1-1; possible D gene TRBD1, 5 bases. Trimming stripped 6 bases from V and 0 bases from J, with 11 bases between. CDR1 is LGHNT and CDR2 is FRNRAP in the germline V gene. CDR3 length: 14 residues. The CDR3 bases are TGTGCTAGTGGACTAGGGACCGTGAACACTGAAGCTTTCTTT. Its protein is CASGLGTVNTEAFF.

The V call is TRBV7-9, the J call TRBJ2-3; tentative D call: TRBD2 (5 bases). Germline CDR1 and CDR2: SEHNR and FQNEAQ (reference sequence). V lost 0 bases and J 14 bases, leaving 9 bases between the germline ends. The CDR3 has 11 amino acids. CDR3 sequence: CASSLAEAVYF. Written as DNA, the CDR3 is TGTGCCAGCAGCTTAGCGGAAGCGGTGTATTTT.

The chain couples TRBV30 to TRBJ2-3; D perhaps matches TRBD2 (5 bases). Trimming removed 5 bases from V and 2 bases from J, with 8 bases in between. This CDR3 region has 12 residues. The germline V gene encodes CDR1 GTSNPN and CDR2 SVGIG (reference sequence). The CDR3 sequence is CAWGGFTDTQYF. The CDR3, as DNA: TGTGCCTGGGGAGGCTTCACAGATACGCAGTATTTT.

This chain joins TRBV12-5 and TRBJ1-2; 10 bases align to TRBD1. Trimming took 5 bases from V and 4 from J; bases not matched to a gene: 7. This CDR3 comprises 15 residues. Germline V lookup: CDR1 LGHNT, CDR2 FRNRAP. For the CDR3, the DNA is TGTGCTAGTGGTGACGACAGGGGGCTTGGCTATGGCTACACCTTC. Translation gives CASGDDRGLGYGYTF.

The chain couples TRBV7-2 to TRBJ2-7; D is uncertain. The CDR3 contains 12 residues. CDR1 and CDR2 from the germline V gene are SGHTA and FQGNSA. Trimming removed 5 bases from V and 6 bases from J, with 11 bases in between. Here the CDR3 DNA reads TGTGCCAGCAGCCTGACAAGTGCCGAGCAGTACTTC. It encodes CASSLTSAEQYF.

The chain has TRBV7-3 and TRBJ1-2, with 7 bases identical to TRBD1. Germline V gene data show CDR1 as SGHTA and CDR2 as FQGTGA. Trimming took 2 bases from V and 4 from J; bases not matched to a gene: 10. The CDR3 consists of 16 residues. CDR3 DNA sequence: TGTGCCAGCAGCTTACCTGACAGGGCCCGGGGCTATGGCTACACCTTC. This encodes CASSLPDRARGYGYTF.

This rearrangement joins TRBV18 to TRBJ2-1; the D call may be TRBD1 or TRBD2 (6 bases each). With 6 bases removed from V and 0 bases from J, the gap between germline ends came to 18 bases. This CDR3 region has 17 residues. In germline, CDR1 is KGHSH, CDR2 LQKENI. CDR3: CASSLKGGMGSYNEQFF. The CDR3 DNA reads as TGTGCCAGCTCCCTAAAGGGGGGAATGGGCTCCTACAATGAGCAGTTCTTC.